This entry features one T cell receptor beta chain sequence. Its antigen is unidentified. This CDR3 is built from 13 residues. CDR1 and CDR2 from the germline V gene are MNHNS and SASEGT. The V and J ends lost 8 bases and 1 base, in that order; junction bases with no gene match: 4. These data come from a study of cytomegalovirus exposure and HLA in healthy donors. Study-wide results and limits: Researchers reported in a later analysis that a missense DCLRE1C variant was tied to TCR beta V- and J-gene trimming. What a later analysis showed was that several of the most significant clusters appeared linked to common viral pathogens.

It was with 60 Vbeta and 13 Jbeta primers that the PCR ran. The authors' processing: Unique TCR beta chains numbered about 79 million in a later analysis, with about 11 million shared. TCRdb's table, derived via immunoSEQ multiplex PCR, lists solely in-frame clones and lacks some. D and trimming come from the DNA, and the V and J calls and clone size come from that table. This table lists about 110,000 clones. The source of this sequence is a man between 45 and 60 years old in good health and CMV-seronegative. Sequencing input: PBMCs. The gene calls are TRBV6-1 and TRBJ1-1; 7 bases are shared with TRBD1. The CDR3: CASVGQTNTEAFF. DNA for the CDR3: TGTGCCAGCGTGGGACAGACGAACACTGAAGCTTTCTTT.